These 22 T cell receptor beta chains originate from one sample sequenced in a study of resident and recirculating memory T cells in vitiligo. The data were produced by immunoSEQ multiplex PCR, yet TCRdb's version contains in-frame clones alone and is incomplete. The sample holds 75,000 to 95,000 clones, approximately 90% seen once. The sample comprised blood. Every receptor here comes from a male donor with vitiligo.

This chain connects TRBV21-1 to TRBJ2-7; TRBD2, as called in the table, went unchecked against the DNA. TRBV21-1 represents a pseudogene. CDR3 length equals 15 residues. Here the CDR3 reads CASSTTGLANYEQYF. The CDR3 DNA reads TGTGCCAGCAGCACCACTGGACTAGCGAACTACGAGCAGTACTTC.

J is TRBJ1-5 and V is TRBV7-9, with D possibly being TRBD1 (6 bases). V lost 2 bases, J lost 11 bases, and 16 bases lay in between. CDR1 SEHNR and CDR2 FQNEAQ come from the germline V gene (reference sequence). This CDR3 spans 14 amino acids. This CDR3 is CASSLQGPNRAQHF. CDR3 DNA: TGTGCCAGCAGCTTACAGGGGCCTAATCGGGCCCAGCATTTT.

The chain recombines TRBV6-5 with TRBJ2-7, with 7 bases matching TRBD1. There are 14 residues in the CDR3. The V and J ends lost 2 bases and 1 base, in that order; junction bases with no gene match: 2. Germline CDR1 MNHEY, CDR2 SVGAGI. Here the CDR3 DNA reads TGTGCCAGCAGTTACCGGACAGGATCCTACGAGCAGTACTTC. Its translation: CASSYRTGSYEQYF.

Here the CDR3 reads CASSYSAGAGELFF. In DNA form, the CDR3 reads TGTGCCAGCAGTTACTCCGCGGGGGCCGGGGAGCTGTTTTTT. The chain combines TRBV6-6 with TRBJ2-2; 7 bases are a match to TRBD2. Trimming removed 0 bases from V and 6 bases from J; junction bases left unmatched: 1. Germline V lookup: CDR1 MNHNY, CDR2 SVGAGI (reference sequence). The CDR3 spans 14 residues.

The rearrangement links TRBV5-4 to TRBJ2-7; 10 positions agree with TRBD2. The CDR3 is 16 residues long. From germline, CDR1 is SGHNT and CDR2 YYREEE (reference sequence). V was clipped by 1 base and J by 7 bases; unmatched bases: 11. In DNA, the CDR3 is TGTGCCAGCAGCTTGCCCAGCGGGAGGGTTAGTGGAGAGCAGTACTTC. Translation: CASSLPSGRVSGEQYF.

This clone was seen a handful of times. The J gene is TRBJ1-5, the V gene TRBV19, with D unclear. The germline V and J ends were trimmed by 4 bases and 3 bases, with 7 bases remaining between them. The CDR3 extends over 13 amino acids. From germline, CDR1 is LNHDA and CDR2 SQIVND (reference sequence). This CDR3 reads CASSTNTNQPQHF. DNA for the CDR3: TGTGCCAGTAGTACCAACACCAATCAGCCCCAGCATTTT.

The chain has TRBV28 and TRBJ2-7; 12 nucleotides line up with TRBD2. J lost 6 bases, V lost 8 bases, and 11 bases had no gene match. The CDR3 has 15 amino acids. The V gene's germline CDR1 is MDHEN and CDR2 SYDVKM. The CDR3 sequence is CASLRLAGARGEQYF. The CDR3 region has the DNA TGTGCCAGCCTCCGACTAGCGGGAGCCCGTGGCGAGCAGTACTTC. Looking up the rest from reference TRBV28 and TRBJ2-7 gives the full variable domain: DVKVTQSSRYLVKRTGEKVFLECVQDMDHENMFWYRQDPGLGLRLIYFSYDVKMKEKGDIPEGYSVSREKKERFSLILESASTNQTSMYLCASLRLAGARGEQYFGPGTRLTVT.

The gene calls are TRBV19 and TRBJ1-5, with D possibly matching TRBD1 (6 bases). Germline CDR1 and CDR2: LNHDA and SQIVND (reference sequence). This CDR3 has 16 amino acids. Trimming took 6 bases from V and 5 from J, leaving 20 bases between them. CDR3 nucleotide sequence: TGTGCCAGTAGACCCCCCCTGGGGGGGGGCTATCAGCCCCAGCATTTT. It yields the protein CASRPPLGGGYQPQHF.

V is TRBV30 and J is TRBJ2-3, with TRBD2 identical over 9 bases. With V trimmed by 4 bases and J by 4 bases, 12 bases remained unmatched. Germline CDR1 is GTSNPN and CDR2 is SVGIG (reference sequence). CDR3 length: 16 amino acids. CDR3 bases: TGTGCCTGGACTTTGGCCGGACTAGCGAAAGCAGATACGCAGTATTTT. This codes for CAWTLAGLAKADTQYF.

This chain connects TRBV6-1 to TRBJ2-3, with 11 bases identical to TRBD2. In germline, CDR1 is MNHNS, CDR2 SASEGT. With V trimmed by 3 bases and J by 6 bases, 11 bases remained unmatched. The CDR3 is 17 residues long. This CDR3 is CASSDSPTSGSADTQYF. DNA for the CDR3: TGTGCCAGCAGTGATAGTCCCACTAGCGGGAGTGCCGATACGCAGTATTTT.

The V and J genes are TRBV7-3 and TRBJ2-7; the D gene is possibly TRBD2 (5 bases). The CDR3 consists of 14 residues. Germline-derived CDR1 and CDR2 are SGHTA and FQGTGA. Trimming took 5 bases from V and 6 from J, leaving 17 bases between them. The CDR3 region is CASSPRRGSGEQYF. The DNA of the CDR3 is TGTGCCAGCAGCCCCAGGCGAGGGTCCGGCGAGCAGTACTTC.

The chain employs TRBV4-3 and TRBJ2-2; 8 nucleotides match TRBD2. The CDR3 contains 15 residues. Germline trimming cut 3 bases from V and 5 bases from J; bases unmatched to any gene: 5. The germline gives CDR1 LGHNA, CDR2 YSLEER. CDR3 amino acids: CASSQGTSRTGELFF. DNA of the CDR3: TGCGCCAGCAGCCAGGGGACTAGTCGGACCGGGGAGCTGTTTTTT.

The table lists this clone with a count of one. This rearrangement joins TRBV5-1 to TRBJ1-3; 7 bases agree with TRBD1. The trim removed 1 base at V and 2 bases at J, leaving 3 bases unmatched. CDR3 length equals 15 residues. From germline, CDR1 is SGHRS and CDR2 YFSETQ. The CDR3 sequence: CASSLPTGAGNTIYF. CDR3 nucleotides: TGCGCCAGCAGCTTGCCCACAGGGGCTGGAAACACCATATATTTT.

This clone was detected only once. The V gene is TRBV28, the J gene TRBJ1-5, with D possibly being TRBD1 (5 bases). V was shortened by 3 bases and J by 2 bases, with 20 bases between the two germline ends. The CDR3 runs 18 residues. Germline V gives CDR1 MDHEN, CDR2 SYDVKM. CDR3 in amino acids: CASSLWAPRQSGNQPQHF. CDR3 coding DNA: TGTGCCAGCAGTTTGTGGGCTCCAAGACAGAGCGGCAATCAGCCCCAGCATTTT.

The chain links TRBV11-2 to TRBJ2-1, with 14 bases aligning to TRBD2. CDR3 length: 16 residues. Germline CDR1 reads SGHAT; CDR2 reads FQNNGV. Trimming cost V 2 bases and J 6 bases; bases outside gene matches: 3. This chain's CDR3 is CASSLRTSGRSNEQFF. The CDR3 DNA sequence: TGTGCCAGCAGCTTACGGACTAGCGGGAGGTCCAATGAGCAGTTCTTC.

The chain combines TRBV5-8 with TRBJ2-1; D unresolved. Germline V gene data show CDR1 as SGHTS and CDR2 as YDEGEE. The V and J ends lost 0 bases and 0 bases respectively, with 4 bases between them. This CDR3 is built from 14 residues. CDR3 sequence (DNA): TGTGCCAGCAGCTTGGACGGCTCCTACAATGAGCAGTTCTTC. Protein product: CASSLDGSYNEQFF.

The chain couples TRBV29-1 to TRBJ2-3; the D is unclear. Trimming shortened V by 2 bases and J by 1 base, and 7 bases separated the two germline ends. The CDR3 loop spans 13 amino acids. Germline V lookup: CDR1 SQVTM, CDR2 ANQGSEA. CDR3 DNA: TGCAGCGTTGAAAGCTATCGCACAGATACGCAGTATTTT. Protein product: CSVESYRTDTQYF.

This clone was observed a handful of times. J is TRBJ1-2 and V is TRBV4-3; TRBD1 aligns across 8 bases. The CDR3 length is 14 residues. V gave up 6 bases and J gave up 6 bases; unmatched junction bases: 9. Germline V gene lookup returns CDR1 LGHNA and CDR2 YSLEER. CDR3 residues: CASSPRQGLDGYTF. The CDR3 nucleotides read TGCGCCAGCAGTCCTCGACAGGGGTTGGATGGCTACACCTTC.

V gene TRBV11-2 combines with J gene TRBJ2-7, with D perhaps TRBD2 (6 bases). Deletions cut 5 bases from V and 6 bases from J, with 17 bases between. There are 14 residues in the CDR3. The V gene's germline CDR1 is SGHAT and CDR2 FQNNGV. This chain's CDR3 is CASSPDGGLSEQYF. The CDR3 nucleotides are TGTGCCAGCAGCCCAGACGGGGGATTGTCCGAGCAGTACTTC.

The rearrangement links TRBV6-6 to TRBJ2-7, with D possibly matching TRBD2 (6 bases). CDR1 and CDR2 from the germline V gene are MNHNY and SVGAGI (reference sequence). The length of the CDR3 is 14 residues. Trimming removed 2 bases at V and 2 bases at J, with 10 bases between. CDR3 amino acids: CASSYRDSTYEQYF. The CDR3 region has the DNA TGTGCCAGCAGTTACCGGGACTCTACCTACGAGCAGTACTTC.

The chain combines TRBV2 with TRBJ2-7; D ambiguous. Germline assignment: CDR1 SNHLY and CDR2 FYNNEI. The length of the CDR3 is 14 residues. Trimming cost V 4 bases and J 0 bases, with 10 bases left between them. The CDR3 here is CASSGNGYSYEQYF. The CDR3 DNA sequence: TGTGCCAGCAGTGGGAACGGGTACTCCTACGAGCAGTACTTC.

The rearrangement links TRBV19 to TRBJ2-2; 8 positions match TRBD1. This CDR3 comprises 18 residues. V lost 5 bases to trimming and J lost 6 bases; unmatched junction nucleotides: 17. Per germline, CDR1 LNHDA and CDR2 SQIVND (reference sequence). The CDR3 region is CASSWGTGGIGVPGELFF. The CDR3 nucleotides are TGTGCCAGTAGTTGGGGAACAGGGGGAATTGGTGTACCCGGGGAGCTGTTTTTT.